This paragraph reports one T cell receptor (beta chain). The antigen is not known. The data are from a study of OX40 agonist ivuxolimab in advanced cancers. About the study: Patients were dosed with the agonistic anti-OX40 (CD134) antibody ivuxolimab. Study-wide findings and caveats: In a subset of nonresponders, normalized T-cell clonal expansion was also low. Some of the lowest clonal expansion was seen in partial responders at 0.1-3.0 mg/kg. Researchers report that CD8+ T cells had, on average, more expanded clones than CD4+.

Sequencing used immunoSEQ multiplex PCR; TCRdb keeps in-frame clones, though not all of them. The sample carries about 51,000 clones, 85% to 90% recorded once. This TCR came from an adult with an advanced solid tumor such as melanoma, head and neck, liver or kidney cancer. The sample was CD4+ or CD8+ T cells sorted from blood, taken in a trial of the OX40 agonist ivuxolimab.

The CDR3 region is CASSLGLGDRIEKLFF. The DNA of the CDR3 is TGTGCCAGCAGCTTAGGGTTGGGGGATAGGATTGAAAAACTGTTTTTT. This chain links TRBV7-8 with TRBJ1-4; possibly TRBD1 for D (5 bases). V lost 1 base, J lost 7 bases, and 16 bases lay in between. CDR1 is SGHVS, CDR2 FQNEAQ, per germline. The CDR3 consists of 16 residues.